The following is a TCR beta chain sequence with its context. The antigen remains unidentified. The CDR3 loop spans 16 amino acids. Germline CDR1 ENHRY, CDR2 SYGVKD. Deletions cut 0 bases from V and 2 bases from J, with 14 bases between. TCRdb ran MiXCR on the 5' RACE reads and lists one entry per CDR3 protein. The sample consists of about 470,000 distinct CDR3 sequences, 20% to 30% of them appearing once. These data are taken from a study of T-cell memory formation after mild COVID-19. Study information: Among the donors, TCR clusters were largely specific to each donor. Study outcomes and limitations: Among contracting clones, CD4+ were mainly CM/EM and CD8+ enriched in EMRA. There was a balanced CD4/CD8 profile in clones contracting day 15 to 85, and later expanders leaned CD4+.

This receptor was identified in an adult woman who had mild COVID-19 (a few samples of this study predate the infection). Cell type and time point are not known. The rearrangement uses TRBV10-3 and TRBJ2-7, with D perhaps matching TRBD1 or TRBD2 (6 bases each). Material: PBMCs or a T cell subset sorted from them (not recorded which). CDR3: CAISESPRGGTYEQYF. DNA of the CDR3: TGTGCCATCAGTGAGTCCCCCAGGGGAGGAACCTACGAGCAGTACTTC.